The 5 T cell receptor beta chains below were found in one sample sequenced in a study of T-cell reconstitution after alpha-beta-depleted transplantation in children. Unique molecular identifiers were incorporated into the prepared TCRbeta library. Each CDR3 protein is one row after TCRdb ran MiXCR on the PCR reads. The repertoire holds approximately 300,000 distinct CDR3 sequences, with 6% to 10% as singletons. Their cognate antigens are unknown. Study-level points and caveats: T-cell counts and diversity were attributed mostly to newly produced T cells one year after transplant.

The sequencing used peripheral blood, collected 360 days after TCRalphabeta/CD19-depleted stem cell transplant. The receptors were sampled from a female patient aged 2 to 10 who had a stem cell transplant for Fanconi anemia, so the T cells may come from the graft donor.

This rearrangement joins TRBV20-1 to TRBJ2-7; the match to TRBD2 covers 9 bases. Per the germline V gene, CDR1 is DFQATT and CDR2 is SNEGSKA (reference sequence). The CDR3 runs 13 residues. The V and J ends lost 1 base and 2 bases, in that order; junction bases with no gene match: 0. The CDR3 loop is CSARGLAAYEQYF. The CDR3 DNA follows: TGCAGTGCTAGAGGACTAGCGGCCTACGAGCAGTACTTC.

To note about this clonotype: This may arise from a read error, as a much more abundant clone is one base away. The chain couples TRBV6-2 or TRBV6-3 to TRBJ1-1; D is perhaps TRBD1 (5 bases). V shed 4 bases and J shed 3 bases, with 12 bases lying between them. CDR3 length equals 14 residues. Germline V lookup: CDR1 MNHEY, CDR2 SVGEGT. In nucleotides, the CDR3 is TGTGCCAGCAGTTGGTCCAGGGAGGACACTGAAGCTTTCTTT. Translating gives CASSWSREDTEAFF.

This clonotype has a handful of counts. The CDR3 sequence: CASSYGAYNADGYTF. The CDR3 coding sequence is TGCGCCAGCAGCTACGGGGCCTACAATGCGGATGGCTACACCTTC. V and J are TRBV5-1 and TRBJ1-2; D may be TRBD1 (5 bases). There are 15 residues in the CDR3. Germline CDR1 and CDR2: SGHRS and YFSETQ. V lost 3 bases and J 6 bases, leaving 18 bases between the germline ends.

In this sample, this clonotype turned up many times. The chain joins TRBV7-9 to TRBJ2-1; D is unclear. The germline V gene has CDR1 SEHNR and CDR2 FQNEAQ (reference sequence). CDR3 length equals 14 residues. Deletions cut 2 bases from V and 8 bases from J, with 13 bases between. The CDR3 reads CASSLTPPRDEQFF. The DNA of the CDR3 is TGTGCCAGCAGCTTAACGCCCCCTCGGGATGAGCAGTTCTTC.

This clonotype was observed many times. This chain joins TRBV5-5 and TRBJ2-1; 9 bases are a match to TRBD2. This CDR3 contains 15 residues. Germline-derived CDR1 and CDR2 are SGHKS and YYEKEE (reference sequence). J gave up 8 bases and V 0 bases, and 6 bases lay outside the gene matches. CDR3 amino acids: CASSLAGTSIHEQFF. CDR3 nucleotides: TGTGCCAGCAGCTTGGCCGGGACTAGCATCCATGAGCAGTTCTTC.